These T cell receptor beta chains were read from a single sample in a study of regulatory T cells in long-lasting Graves disease. TCRdb analysed the multiplex PCR reads with MiXCR anew, one entry per CDR3 protein. This sample has 510,000 or so distinct CDR3 sequences, with 12% found just once. The sample was also linked to a second study, of T cells in Graves' hyperthyroidism and ophthalmopathy.

Sequences were derived from peripheral blood mononuclear cells (PBMCs), sampled at new diagnosis, from a patient treated with antithyroid drugs. These receptors all stem from a woman in her thirties with Graves disease. Each CDR3 is given with its conserved first and last residue. The D gene is left open where the match is weak. Size is omitted from some rows. Given values are once, few, many or a class for expanded clones.

abundance,j_gene,v_gene,d_gene,CDR3aa,CDR3nt
many,TRBJ2-3,TRBV5-6,TRBD1,CASSLVSGGNTDTQYF,TGTGCCAGCAGCTTGGTATCAGGGGGCAACACAGATACGCAGTATTTT
many,TRBJ1-4,TRBV18,-,CASSPGTVEKLFF,TGTGCCAGCTCACCAGGGACGGTTGAAAAACTGTTTTTT
-,TRBJ1-6,TRBV10-3,TRBD1,CAISWGQGDSPLHF,TGTGCCATCAGCTGGGGACAGGGTGATTCACCCCTCCACTTT
-,TRBJ2-3,TRBV11-3,TRBD2,CASSQGLGRGGTDTQYF,TGTGCCAGCAGCCAAGGCCTCGGGAGGGGTGGCACAGATACGCAGTATTTT
many,TRBJ1-1,TRBV7-9,TRBD1,CASSFSTGFPTEAFF,TGTGCCAGCAGCTTTTCGACAGGGTTTCCGACTGAAGCTTTCTTT
-,TRBJ2-7,TRBV28,-,CASSLRGYKQYF,TGTGCCAGCAGCTTACGAGGCTACAAGCAGTACTTC
many,TRBJ2-1,TRBV11-2,TRBD2,CASRKIAGAEQFF,TGTGCCAGCAGAAAGATAGCGGGAGCTGAGCAGTTCTTC
-,TRBJ2-1,TRBV19,TRBD2,CASLGGTSISHEQFF,TGTGCCAGCCTTGGCGGGACTAGCATCTCACATGAGCAGTTCTTC
many,TRBJ2-3,TRBV24-1,TRBD1,CATSDQTGLLRDTQYF,TGTGCCACCAGTGACCAGACAGGGCTTCTCAGAGATACGCAGTATTTT
few,TRBJ2-3,TRBV19,-,CASQGFRDTQYF,TGTGCCAGTCAGGGATTTCGGGATACGCAGTATTTT
many,TRBJ2-7,TRBV7-3,TRBD2,CASSFGTSGSRVYEQYF,TGTGCCAGCAGCTTCGGGACTAGCGGGAGTCGAGTCTACGAGCAGTACTTC
few,TRBJ2-1,TRBV3-1,-,CASSHPTLYGGFNEQFF,TGTGCCAGCAGCCATCCCACCCTGTACGGCGGGTTCAATGAGCAGTTCTTC
many,TRBJ2-5,TRBV2,TRBD1,CASRDREETQYF,TGTGCCAGCCGGGACAGGGAGGAGACCCAGTACTTC
few,TRBJ1-5,TRBV19,TRBD1,CASSMGSGTGSRNQPQHF,TGTGCCAGTAGTATGGGCTCTGGGACAGGGTCCCGCAATCAGCCCCAGCATTTT
many,TRBJ1-3,TRBV6-1,-,CASSRQDVSGNTIYF,TGTGCCAGCAGTCGACAGGACGTCTCTGGAAACACCATATATTTT
many,TRBJ2-3,TRBV11-3,-,CASSPMDTQYF,TGTGCCAGCAGCCCCATGGATACGCAGTATTTT
few,TRBJ2-3,TRBV7-8,-,CASSLGAGRTDTQYF,TGTGCCAGCAGCCTGGGGGCAGGGAGAACAGATACGCAGTATTTT
many,TRBJ2-5,TRBV18,-,CATRSGAVETQYF,TGTGCCACACGCAGTGGGGCCGTAGAGACCCAGTACTTC
many,TRBJ2-3,TRBV28,-,CASTQRGLKDTQYF,TGTGCCAGCACGCAGAGGGGATTAAAAGATACGCAGTATTTT
many,TRBJ1-1,TRBV12-3/TRBV12-4,-,CASRTTPGRRGSEAFF,TGTGCCAGCAGAACTACTCCGGGGCGACGAGGGAGTGAAGCTTTCTTT
many,TRBJ1-5,TRBV19,-,CASSMRSGTTFYQPQHF,TGTGCCAGTAGTATGAGATCCGGGACGACTTTCTATCAGCCCCAGCATTTT
-,TRBJ2-7,TRBV6-1,-,CASSPGGEVSYEQYF,TGTGCCAGCAGCCCCGGGGGAGAGGTATCCTACGAGCAGTACTTC
many,TRBJ2-1,TRBV11-2,-,CASSSSGGPYNEQFF,TGTGCCAGCAGCTCCTCAGGGGGGCCCTACAATGAGCAGTTCTTC
many,TRBJ1-2,TRBV20-1,-,CSARPPQAGYGYTF,TGCAGTGCTAGACCCCCTCAAGCGGGTTATGGCTACACCTTC
many,TRBJ2-7,TRBV27,-,CASRGQILTYEQYF,TGTGCCAGCAGAGGACAGATACTTACCTACGAGCAGTACTTC
many,TRBJ2-1,TRBV6-2/TRBV6-3,-,CASSYSNVHNEQFF,TGTGCCAGCAGTTACTCGAATGTCCACAATGAGCAGTTCTTC